The present T cell receptor (beta chain) was sequenced within a study of blood T cell repertoires in COVID-19. Whole-study context: Both acute and convalescent COVID-19 samples were obtained from the United States, Italy and Spain. Sources were T cells, B-cell-depleted T cells, or PBMCs; the material itself was cDNA or gDNA.

Original processing methods: Researchers report that nucleated cell counts were estimated from reference gene primer amplification. Clones were sequenced by immunoSEQ multiplex PCR, and TCRdb holds only the in-frame ones, with some missing. V, J and clone size derive from that table, while D and trimming were established from the DNA sequence. Of 250,000 to 300,000 clones in the sample, about 88% were seen once. The V end lost 0 bases, the J end lost 1 base, and 13 bases lay between the germline ends. The CDR3 consists of 17 residues. Germline values: CDR1 MNHEY, CDR2 SMNVEV (reference sequence). The receptor was isolated from a woman aged 60-70 years with acute or convalescent COVID-19. The chain joins TRBV27 to TRBJ2-4, with D perhaps matching TRBD2 (5 bases). Sequencing input: peripheral blood. The CDR3 coding sequence is TGTGCCAGCAGTTTATCCCCAATTCCGGGGGCCAAAAACATTCAGTACTTC. This codes for CASSLSPIPGAKNIQYF.